This T cell receptor (beta chain) was sequenced in a study of blood T cell repertoires in COVID-19. Study-level information: Acute and convalescent COVID-19 samples came from the United States, Italy and Spain. PBMCs, B-cell-depleted T cells, or T cells provided the cDNA or gDNA that made up the material.

CDR1 and CDR2 (germline): MGHDK, SYGVNS. CDR3 length: 17 residues. The V end was cut by 4 bases, the J end by 2 bases, with 21 bases between. Libraries were prepared by immunoSEQ multiplex PCR; TCRdb keeps only in-frame clonotypes and omits some of them. The sample records some 280,000 clones, roughly 88% being singletons. Material: peripheral blood. The genes are TRBV25-1 and TRBJ2-7, with a weak D call TRBD1 (6 bases). The receptor's source is a woman in her 30s with active or convalescent COVID-19. The DNA for the CDR3 is TGTGCCAGCAGTGCGCCCTTCCGGGACACTAGGACCTACGAGCAGTACTTC. As protein: CASSAPFRDTRTYEQYF.